Below, 25 T cell receptor beta chains from the same sample are listed, as sequenced in a study of T-cell reconstitution after alpha-beta-depleted transplantation in children. Library preparation (for TCRbeta) was performed with unique molecular identifiers. TCRdb used MiXCR to reprocess the PCR reads, holding one entry per CDR3 protein. Among roughly 590,000 distinct CDR3 sequences listed, 15% to 20% were seen once. The sample here was PBMCs from the stem cell graft donor, taken from the stem cell graft. The receptors stem from a human donor who donated a stem cell graft to a child with acute myeloid leukemia.

The chain couples TRBV7-3 to TRBJ2-5; D is undetermined. Trimming left V 0 bases short and J 5 bases short, with 7 bases between. This CDR3 region has 13 residues. Germline V gene lookup returns CDR1 SGHTA and CDR2 FQGTGA. The CDR3 protein is CASSLTKEETQYF. DNA for the CDR3: TGTGCCAGCAGCTTAACCAAGGAGGAGACCCAGTACTTC.

Only a few counts were recorded for this clonotype. The rearrangement links TRBV20-1 to TRBJ2-5; TRBD2 agrees at 12 bases. The germline V gene has CDR1 DFQATT and CDR2 SNEGSKA (reference sequence). This CDR3 is built from 17 residues. With 1 base clipped from V and 0 bases from J, the junction kept 6 bases outside the gene matches. CDR3 coding DNA: TGCAGTGCTAGAGGACTAGCGGGGGAGTCGTACCAAGAGACCCAGTACTTC. Its protein is CSARGLAGESYQETQYF.

This clonotype was counted many times. This chain connects TRBV5-1 to TRBJ2-3, with D possibly TRBD1 on 6 matching bases. Germline CDR1 is SGHRS and CDR2 is YFSETQ. Trimming removed 6 bases from V and 10 bases from J, with 21 bases in between. The CDR3 consists of 14 residues. This CDR3 is CASNEQQGGRSQYF. CDR3 nucleotides: TGCGCCAGCAACGAGCAACAGGGTGGTAGGTCGCAGTATTTT.

This clonotype has just a few counts. The rearrangement uses TRBV13 and TRBJ1-1; unclear D gene. This CDR3 comprises 15 residues. Trimming removed 0 bases at V and 5 bases at J, with 13 bases between. Germline-derived CDR1 and CDR2 are PRHDT and FYEKMQ (reference sequence). The CDR3 nucleotides read TGTGCCAGCAGCTTAGGCCCGGGAAGAGGAACTGAAGCTTTCTTT. Translating gives CASSLGPGRGTEAFF.

This chain links TRBV3-1 with TRBJ2-2; unclear D gene. V gave up 1 base and J gave up 8 bases, with 5 bases separating them. CDR1 LGHDT and CDR2 YNNKEL come from the germline V gene (reference sequence). This CDR3 spans 12 amino acids. CDR3 nucleotides: TGTGCCAGCAGCCAAGTACAAGGGGAGCTGTTTTTT. Its protein is CASSQVQGELFF.

This clonotype was picked up many times. The rearrangement links TRBV11-2 to TRBJ1-2; D gene ambiguous. Trimming took off 9 bases at V and 7 bases at J, with 21 bases between the two ends. The V gene's germline CDR1 is SGHAT and CDR2 FQNNGV. The CDR3 consists of 14 residues. This CDR3 reads CASRGQIGRRGYTF. Here the CDR3 DNA reads TGTGCCAGTCGTGGCCAGATCGGGCGGCGTGGCTACACCTTC. Together with reference TRBV11-2 and TRBJ1-2, the CDR3 gives the full variable domain: EAGVAQSPRYKIIEKRQSVAFWCNPISGHATLYWYQQILGQGPKLLIQFQNNGVVDDSQLPKDRFSAERLKGVDSTLKIQPAKLEDSAVYLCASRGQIGRRGYTFGSGTRLTVV.

This clonotype was counted at least ten times. The chain has TRBV7-2 and TRBJ2-7, with D maybe TRBD2 (5 bases). Germline V CDR1 and CDR2: SGHTA, FQGNSA. Trimming took 2 bases from V and 6 from J, leaving 8 bases between them. This CDR3 comprises 12 residues. The chain's CDR3 is CASSLKAGEQYF. CDR3 in DNA: TGTGCCAGCAGCTTAAAGGCGGGCGAGCAGTACTTC. Full variable domain (remainder filled in from reference TRBV7-2 and TRBJ2-7): GAGVSQSPSNKVTEKGKDVELRCDPISGHTALYWYRQSLGQGLEFLIYFQGNSAPDKSGLPSDRFSAERTGGSVSTLTIQRTQQEDSAVYLCASSLKAGEQYFGPGTRLTVT.

This clonotype appeared many times. The V call is TRBV20-1, the J call TRBJ1-6; weak D call: TRBD1 (5 bases). V lost 3 bases and J 7 bases, leaving 10 bases between the germline ends. Germline loops: CDR1 DFQATT, CDR2 SNEGSKA (reference sequence). This CDR3 is 13 amino acids long. This CDR3 reads CSASEGQNSPLHF. As DNA, the CDR3 is TGCAGTGCTAGCGAGGGGCAAAATTCACCCCTCCACTTT.

The V call is TRBV7-9, the J call TRBJ1-4, with a weak D call TRBD1 (5 bases). Germline V gene data show CDR1 as SEHNR and CDR2 as FQNEAQ (reference sequence). V lost 1 base to trimming and J lost 7 bases, with 13 bases between them. This CDR3 has 15 residues. CDR3 residues: CASSLGLGGTEKLFF. DNA for the CDR3: TGTGCCAGCAGCTTAGGATTGGGGGGAACTGAAAAACTGTTTTTT. Full variable domain (outside the CDR3, taken from reference TRBV7-9 and TRBJ1-4): DTGVSQNPRHKITKRGQNVTFRCDPISEHNRLYWYRQTLGQGPEFLTYFQNEAQLEKSRLLSDRFSAERPKGSFSTLEIQRTEQGDSAMYLCASSLGLGGTEKLFFGSGTQLSVL.

This clonotype was counted only a few times. V and J are TRBV20-1 and TRBJ1-3; 7 bases fit TRBD1. The J segment lost 4 bases and the V segment lost 2 bases, leaving 8 bases of the junction unmatched. The CDR3 covers 15 residues. Germline assignment: CDR1 DFQATT and CDR2 SNEGSKA (reference sequence). The DNA of the CDR3 is TGCAGTGCTAGACCTCAGGGGGTGAGAGGAAACACCATATATTTT. It specifies CSARPQGVRGNTIYF.

There are many counts of this clonotype. The V gene is TRBV20-1, the J gene TRBJ2-3; 8 positions agree with TRBD2. CDR3 length equals 14 residues. With V trimmed by 0 bases and J by 5 bases, 4 bases remained unmatched. Germline CDR1 is DFQATT and CDR2 is SNEGSKA (reference sequence). This CDR3 reads CSARERGGIDTQYF. CDR3 DNA sequence: TGCAGTGCTAGAGAACGCGGGGGGATAGATACGCAGTATTTT.

This clonotype was recorded many times. This chain uses TRBV5-1 with TRBJ2-7; weak D call: TRBD2 (5 bases). V was clipped by 4 bases and J by 2 bases, with 10 bases between them. Germline-derived CDR1 and CDR2 are SGHRS and YFSETQ. The CDR3 runs 13 residues. The CDR3 DNA reads TGCGCCAGCAGCCCGGACGGGACCTACGAGCAGTACGTC. Residues: CASSPDGTYEQYV.

The V and J genes are TRBV6-2 or TRBV6-3 and TRBJ1-1; D remains unclear. Per germline, CDR1 MNHEY and CDR2 SVGEGT. The CDR3 consists of 14 residues. V was pared by 7 bases and J by 1 base, with 13 bases between. The DNA for the CDR3 is TGTGCCAGCATCAACCCTTTGGGGAACACTGAAGCTTTCTTT. Protein product: CASINPLGNTEAFF.

This clonotype was counted ten times or more. The V gene is TRBV12-3 or TRBV12-4, the J gene TRBJ2-1, with D hard to call. Trimming removed 0 bases from V and 10 bases from J, with 10 bases in between. This CDR3 contains 13 residues. The CDR3 reads CASSLARDSEQFF. The CDR3 nucleotides are TGTGCCAGCAGTTTAGCGCGCGATAGCGAGCAGTTCTTC.

V is TRBV12-3 or TRBV12-4 and J is TRBJ2-5; D ambiguous. The CDR3 consists of 12 residues. The V end lost 0 bases, the J end lost 5 bases, and 4 bases lay between the germline ends. The CDR3 nucleotides are TGTGCCAGCAGTTTAGCCCACGAGACCCAGTACTTC. Protein product: CASSLAHETQYF.

This clonotype was seen a handful of times. This chain joins TRBV7-2 and TRBJ1-5; maybe TRBD1 (5 bases). Trimming pared 6 bases from V and 9 bases from J, leaving 12 bases between. CDR1 and CDR2 (germline): SGHTA, FQGNSA. The CDR3 covers 12 residues. The DNA of the CDR3 is TGTGCCAGCAGAGGGGACCAGGGGCCCCAGCATTTT. Protein product: CASRGDQGPQHF.

This clonotype was counted many times. The chain is built from TRBV5-5 and TRBJ1-3; D gene uncertain. Between the trimmed V and J ends, which lost 3 bases and 0 bases, there was a span of 10 bases. Germline-derived CDR1 and CDR2 are SGHKS and YYEKEE (reference sequence). The CDR3 length is 15 residues. CDR3 bases: TGTGCCAGCAGCTCCGGGCGTCTCTCTGGAAACACCATATATTTT. Translated, it gives CASSSGRLSGNTIYF.

In its sample, this clonotype was seen a few times. The chain has TRBV4-1 and TRBJ2-5; 12 nucleotides agree with TRBD1. The CDR3 sequence is 15 residues long. Trimming removed 4 bases from V and 4 bases from J; junction bases left unmatched: 4. Germline-derived CDR1 and CDR2 are MGHRA and YSYEKL. The CDR3 spells CASSPGQGARETQYF. The CDR3 DNA is TGCGCCAGCAGCCCGGGACAGGGGGCACGAGAGACCCAGTACTTC.

This clonotype came up a few times. A much more abundant neighbour one base away suggests this may be a read error. V and J are TRBV7-9 and TRBJ2-2, with D possibly matching TRBD1 (5 bases). Germline V gene data show CDR1 as SEHNR and CDR2 as FQNEAQ (reference sequence). V lost 3 bases, J lost 0 bases, and 8 bases lay in between. This CDR3 is 15 amino acids long. The CDR3 loop is CASSFAGSNTGELFF. The CDR3 DNA follows: TGTGCCAGCAGCTTCGCAGGGTCGAACACCGGGGAGCTGTTTTTT.

This chain connects TRBV12-3 or TRBV12-4 to TRBJ2-5, with unresolved D. The CDR3 runs 13 residues. V was shortened by 4 bases and J by 1 base, with 7 bases between the two germline ends. CDR3 DNA sequence: TGTGCCAGCAGTTGGGTTCTCCAAGAGACCCAGTACTTC. Protein sequence: CASSWVLQETQYF.

The chain joins TRBV6-1 to TRBJ2-7, with 8 bases matching TRBD1. The CDR3 covers 14 residues. V lost 4 bases and J lost 5; bases outside the gene matches: 7. CDR1 is MNHNS, CDR2 SASEGT, per germline. CDR3 sequence: CASSAWNRGNEQYF. In DNA form, the CDR3 reads TGTGCCAGCAGTGCGTGGAACAGGGGGAACGAGCAGTACTTC.

CDR3 region: CASSGRGGRNTEAFF. The CDR3 DNA reads TGTGCCAGCAGTGGTCGGGGGGGTCGAAACACTGAAGCTTTCTTT. This chain uses TRBV12-3 or TRBV12-4 with TRBJ1-1; D may be TRBD1 (5 bases). The CDR3 sequence is 15 residues long. V was cut by 5 bases and J by 2 bases, with 15 bases left in between.

This clonotype was detected many times. The V call is TRBV6-6, the J call TRBJ1-2; D remains unclear. Germline V gene data show CDR1 as MNHNY and CDR2 as SVGAGI (reference sequence). With 6 bases removed from V and 6 bases from J, the gap between germline ends came to 11 bases. The CDR3 consists of 12 residues. CDR3 residues: CASSQLRNGYTF. The CDR3, as DNA: TGTGCCAGCAGCCAACTTCGGAATGGCTACACCTTC.

Only a few counts were recorded for this clonotype. The genes are TRBV5-1 and TRBJ1-1; no clear D gene. Germline CDR1 is SGHRS and CDR2 is YFSETQ. The CDR3 spans 14 residues. Trimming took 2 bases from V and 0 from J, leaving 8 bases between them. The CDR3 DNA reads TGCGCCAGCAGCTTCGACGGTATGAACACTGAAGCTTTCTTT. Encoded protein: CASSFDGMNTEAFF.

The chain carries TRBV3-1 and TRBJ2-3, with D perhaps matching TRBD1 or TRBD2 (5 bases each). Looked up from germline, CDR1 is LGHDT and CDR2 is YNNKEL (reference sequence). The CDR3 covers 15 residues. V was trimmed by 1 base and J by 2 bases, leaving 10 bases between them. The chain's CDR3 is CASSQGGGITDTQYF. The CDR3 bases are TGTGCCAGCAGCCAAGGTGGGGGTATCACAGATACGCAGTATTTT.